Listed below are T cell receptor beta chains from one sample, sequenced in a study of neurological immune-mediated disorders. TCRdb reprocessed the 5' RACE reads with MiXCR, giving one entry per CDR3 protein. The sample records 85,000 to 110,000 distinct CDR3 sequences, about 10% being singletons. Material: PBMCs. The receptors come from a female donor with HTLV-1-associated myelopathy (HAM/TSP). CDR3s include the opening cysteine and the closing phenylalanine or tryptophan. The D gene is left open where the match is weak. Only some rows state a clone size, as once, few, many or a class for expanded clones.

v_gene	abundance	j_gene	d_gene	CDR3nt	CDR3aa
TRBV19	few	TRBJ1-4	-	TGTGCTTGGGAGGCTAATGAAAAACTGTTTTTT	CAWEANEKLFF
TRBV4-1	-	TRBJ2-7	TRBD2	TGCGCCAGCAGCGCTTATAGCGGGGGCGACGAGCAGTGCTTC	CASSAYSGGDEQCF
TRBV5-1	-	TRBJ2-1	TRBD2	TGCGCCAGCAGCCCCGGGACTAGTAGGAACAATGAGCAGTTCTTC	CASSPGTSRNNEQFF
TRBV27	many	TRBJ2-6	-	TGTGCCAGCAGTTTCGGGGGGGCCAACGTCCTGACTTTC	CASSFGGANVLTF
TRBV20-1	-	TRBJ1-1	TRBD1	TGCATTGCTCTCCCCGGAGTACAGGGGTACACTGAGGCTTTCTTT	CIALPGVQGYTEAFF
TRBV7-3	many	TRBJ2-6	-	TGTGCCAGCAGCCCGCCTCCTCCCCAAATTTCTGGGGCCAACGTCCTGACTTTC	CASSPPPPQISGANVLTF
TRBV5-1	many	TRBJ2-3	-	TGCGCCAGCAGCTTGGTTGGCAGGCGACGCGGCACAGATACGCAGTATTTT	CASSLVGRRRGTDTQYF
TRBV5-1	many	TRBJ2-7	TRBD1	TGCGCCAGCAGCTGGGCAGGGGGCTCCTACGAGCAGTACTTC	CASSWAGGSYEQYF
TRBV27	few	TRBJ2-3	TRBD2	TGTGCCACCCATGGGACTAGCGGGGGAGGAACGCAGTATTTT	CATHGTSGGGTQYF
TRBV12-3/TRBV12-4	many	TRBJ1-2	TRBD1	TGTGCCAGCAGTTTAAAGGGGACAGGGGCCGATGGCTACACCTTC	CASSLKGTGADGYTF
TRBV5-1	many	TRBJ2-1	-	TGCGCCAGCAGCTACCAAGGAGACGGGGGGCGCAATGAGCAGTTCTTC	CASSYQGDGGRNEQFF
TRBV3-1	-	TRBJ2-4	-	TGTGCCAGCAGCCAAAACGACCGACTAGGGGCGTACTTC	CASSQNDRLGAYF
TRBV20-1	many	TRBJ2-2	-	TGCAGTGCTAGACAGGGAGGCACCGGGGAGCTGTTTTTT	CSARQGGTGELFF
TRBV28	many	TRBJ2-7	-	TGTGCCAGCAACGGACAGATCGTTTCCTACGAGCAGTACTTC	CASNGQIVSYEQYF
TRBV5-1	many	TRBJ2-3	-	TGCGCCAGCAGCTTACGGGCCTTCCAGATAGATACGCAGTATTTT	CASSLRAFQIDTQYF
TRBV5-1	many	TRBJ2-5	-	TGCGCCAGCAGCTATACGGTGGAGGGGACGGGGGAGACCCAGTACTTC	CASSYTVEGTGETQYF
TRBV4-1	many	TRBJ2-7	-	TGCGCCAGCAGCCAAGCCGTGGCCACCTACGAGCAGTACTTC	CASSQAVATYEQYF
TRBV6-5	many	TRBJ2-7	-	TGTGCCAGCAGTTACTCGACTGGGAACACCTACGAGCAGTACTTC	CASSYSTGNTYEQYF
TRBV5-1	many	TRBJ2-1	-	TGCGCCAGCAGTCAGTTGGGCACCAGTACATATGAGCAGTTCTTC	CASSQLGTSTYEQFF
TRBV20-1	many	TRBJ1-4	-	TGCAGTGCTAGAGATCGGGAGTCGAACGAAAAACTGTTTTTT	CSARDRESNEKLFF
TRBV5-1	many	TRBJ2-3	TRBD1	TGCGCCAGCACCCCAGGGGGCCCCACAGATACGCAGTATTTT	CASTPGGPTDTQYF
TRBV20-1	many	TRBJ2-7	TRBD1	TGCAGTGCTACCGGGGGACAGGGGGCCAACGAGCAGTACTTC	CSATGGQGANEQYF
TRBV13	few	TRBJ2-1	TRBD1	TGTGCCAGCAGCTTAGAAGCAGGGGGCTCCTACAATGAGCAGTTCTTC	CASSLEAGGSYNEQFF
TRBV5-1	many	TRBJ2-7	TRBD2	TGCGCCAGCAGCTTGGATGGCGGGGGGGTTCAAAACGAGCAGTACTTC	CASSLDGGGVQNEQYF
TRBV6-1	few	TRBJ2-1	-	TGTGCCAGCAGTGAAAAAATCGTATCGGGGAATTCCTACAATGAGCAGTTCTTC	CASSEKIVSGNSYNEQFF
TRBV14	many	TRBJ2-3	TRBD2	TGTGCCAGCAGCCAACTAGCGGGGGACACAGATACGCAGTATTTT	CASSQLAGDTDTQYF
TRBV11-2	many	TRBJ2-1	-	TGTGCCAGCAGCTTTGCGGTTACCCCCTACAATGAGCAGTTCTTC	CASSFAVTPYNEQFF
TRBV20-1	many	TRBJ2-1	-	TGCAGTGCACCTCCAGGGGGGGGTGTGCATGAGCAGTTCTTC	CSAPPGGGVHEQFF
TRBV4-1	many	TRBJ1-4	-	TGCGCCAGCAGCCAGGAGGATAGGGGACGAAATGAAAAACTGTTTTTT	CASSQEDRGRNEKLFF
TRBV24-1	-	TRBJ1-2	-	TGTGCCACCAATGCGGACTCAGGCTATGGCTACACCTTC	CATNADSGYGYTF
TRBV30	few	TRBJ1-1	-	TGTGCCTGGAGGGTAGGTGGCTGGGGATGGGACACTGAAGCTTTCTTT	CAWRVGGWGWDTEAFF
TRBV7-9	many	TRBJ2-7	-	TGTGCCAGCAGCTTCAGGGGAACGTACGAGCAGTACTTC	CASSFRGTYEQYF
TRBV2	many	TRBJ1-1	-	TGTGCCAGCGGGGGGGCGCGCGTCACTGAAGCTTTCTTT	CASGGARVTEAFF
TRBV7-2	many	TRBJ2-5	TRBD2	TGTGCCAGCAGCTTTGGCGGGGGGGTGGGACAAGAGACCCAGTACTTC	CASSFGGGVGQETQYF
TRBV4-2	few	TRBJ2-2	-	TGTGCCAGCAGCCAAGTTGAATACACCGGGGAGCTGTTTTTT	CASSQVEYTGELFF
TRBV5-1	many	TRBJ2-7	TRBD1	TGCGCCAGCAGCCCCGGACAGGGGGGTTCCTACGAGCAGTACTTC	CASSPGQGGSYEQYF
TRBV5-1	many	TRBJ1-1	TRBD1	TGCGCCAGCAGTGGACAGGACACTGAAGCTTTCTTT	CASSGQDTEAFF
TRBV24-1	many	TRBJ1-3	-	TGTGCCACCAGTGGTGGGTGGCCAAACACCATATATTTT	CATSGGWPNTIYF
TRBV7-7	many	TRBJ2-3	-	TGTGCCAGCAGCCCACGGGTTGGCGGATCGTACATAAGCACAGATACGCAGTATTTT	CASSPRVGGSYISTDTQYF
TRBV20-1	many	TRBJ1-5	TRBD1	TGCAGTGCTAGGGCTCCGGGACAGGGTTTCGGCAATCAGCCCCAGCATTTT	CSARAPGQGFGNQPQHF
TRBV5-1	many	TRBJ2-7	-	TGCGCCAGCAGAGAACCGAACTCCTACGAGCAGTACTTC	CASREPNSYEQYF
TRBV7-2	many	TRBJ2-7	TRBD2	TGTGCCAGCAGCTCAGGACTAGCGGGGGGATACGAGCAGTACTTC	CASSSGLAGGYEQYF
TRBV29-1	many	TRBJ2-3	TRBD2	TGCAGCGTTGGGGGTAAAGCGGGGGGGCCAGATACGCAGTATTTT	CSVGGKAGGPDTQYF
TRBV20-1	many	TRBJ2-3	-	TGCAGTGCTAGCACCGCAGGGGGCACAGATACGCAGTATTTT	CSASTAGGTDTQYF
TRBV12-3/TRBV12-4	many	TRBJ2-1	TRBD2	TGTGCCAGCAGTTTCGCTAGCGGGGGGGTATTGGATGAGCAGTTCTTC	CASSFASGGVLDEQFF
TRBV19	-	TRBJ2-2	-	TGTGCCAGTAGTATGTGGGGAGCCGGGGAGCTGTTTTTT	CASSMWGAGELFF
TRBV27	-	TRBJ1-3	-	TGTGCCAGCAGCCCATTCGACTCTGGAAACACCATATATTTT	CASSPFDSGNTIYF
TRBV12-3/TRBV12-4	-	TRBJ2-3	TRBD1	TGTGCCAGCAAGAGGACAGGTAGCACAGATACGCAGTATTTT	CASKRTGSTDTQYF